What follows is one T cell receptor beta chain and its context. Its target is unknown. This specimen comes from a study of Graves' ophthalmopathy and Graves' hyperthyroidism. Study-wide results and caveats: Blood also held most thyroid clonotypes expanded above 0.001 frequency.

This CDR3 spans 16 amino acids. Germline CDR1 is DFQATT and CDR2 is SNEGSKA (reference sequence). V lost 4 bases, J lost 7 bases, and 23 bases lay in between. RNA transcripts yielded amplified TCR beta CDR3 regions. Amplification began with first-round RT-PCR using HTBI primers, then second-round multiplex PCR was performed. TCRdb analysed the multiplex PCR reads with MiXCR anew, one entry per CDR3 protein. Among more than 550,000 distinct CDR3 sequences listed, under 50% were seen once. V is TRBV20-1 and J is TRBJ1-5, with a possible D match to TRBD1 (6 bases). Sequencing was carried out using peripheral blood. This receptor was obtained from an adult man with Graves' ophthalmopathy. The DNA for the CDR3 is TGCAGTGCTATAGAGGGGGGGGGGGGCCCCAGGCAGCCCCAGCATTTT. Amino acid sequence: CSAIEGGGGPRQPQHF.